This T cell receptor beta chain came from a study of T cells in Graves' hyperthyroidism and ophthalmopathy. Whole-study results and caveats: Ophthalmopathy could be told apart from stable hyperthyroidism with a 13 V-J model.

The V gene's germline CDR1 is SEHNR and CDR2 FQNEAQ (reference sequence). This CDR3 comprises 14 residues. The V gene lost 5 bases and the J gene lost 0 bases, with 10 bases spanning the gap. Researchers amplified the TCR beta CDR3 regions from RNA transcripts. The TCR CDR3 was amplified in a first-round RT-PCR using the HTBI primer set. TCRdb fed the multiplex PCR reads into MiXCR, producing one record per CDR3 protein. The sample shows over 300,000 distinct CDR3 sequences, about 15% of them seen only once. This clonotype was recorded many times. Its antigen is not identified. The material sequenced was blood. This TCR was sampled from a woman aged 55-70 years with Graves' hyperthyroidism. The chain recombines TRBV7-9 with TRBJ1-2, with D hard to call. In nucleotides, the CDR3 is TGTGCCAGCAGCGGACGGGCCTCTAACTATGGCTACACCTTC. Protein sequence: CASSGRASNYGYTF. The variable domain in full, with the rest retrieved from reference TRBV7-9 and TRBJ1-2, is DTGVSQNPRHKITKRGQNVTFRCDPISEHNRLYWYRQTLGQGPEFLTYFQNEAQLEKSRLLSDRFSAERPKGSFSTLEIQRTEQGDSAMYLCASSGRASNYGYTFGSGTRLTVV.